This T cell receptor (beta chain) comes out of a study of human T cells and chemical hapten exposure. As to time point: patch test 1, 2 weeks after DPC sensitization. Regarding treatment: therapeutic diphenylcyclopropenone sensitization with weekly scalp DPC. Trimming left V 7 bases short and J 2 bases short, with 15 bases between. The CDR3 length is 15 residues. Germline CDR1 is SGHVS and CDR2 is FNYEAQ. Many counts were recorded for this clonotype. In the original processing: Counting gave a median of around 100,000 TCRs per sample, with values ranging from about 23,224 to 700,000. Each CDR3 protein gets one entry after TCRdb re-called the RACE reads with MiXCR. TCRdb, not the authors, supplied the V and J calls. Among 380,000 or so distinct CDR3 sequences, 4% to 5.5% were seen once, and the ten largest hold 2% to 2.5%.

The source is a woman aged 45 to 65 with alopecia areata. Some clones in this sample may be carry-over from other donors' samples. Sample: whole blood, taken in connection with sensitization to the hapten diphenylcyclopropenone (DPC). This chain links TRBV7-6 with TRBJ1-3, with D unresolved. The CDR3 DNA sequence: TGTGCCAGCACCCCAGAAGGAGTTCCTGGAAACACCATATATTTT. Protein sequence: CASTPEGVPGNTIYF.